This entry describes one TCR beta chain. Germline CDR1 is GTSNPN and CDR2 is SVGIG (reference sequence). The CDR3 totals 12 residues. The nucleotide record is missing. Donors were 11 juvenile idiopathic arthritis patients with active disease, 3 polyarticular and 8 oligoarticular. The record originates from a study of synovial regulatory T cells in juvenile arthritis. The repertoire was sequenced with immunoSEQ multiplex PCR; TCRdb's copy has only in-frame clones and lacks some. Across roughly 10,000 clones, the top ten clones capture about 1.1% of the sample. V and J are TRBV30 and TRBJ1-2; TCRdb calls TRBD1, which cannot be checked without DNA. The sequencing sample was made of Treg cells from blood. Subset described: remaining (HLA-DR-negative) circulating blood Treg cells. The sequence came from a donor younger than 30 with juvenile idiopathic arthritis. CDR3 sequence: CAWMGAGHGYTF. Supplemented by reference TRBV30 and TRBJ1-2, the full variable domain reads SQTIHQWPATLVQPVGSPLSLECTVEGTSNPNLYWYRQAAGRGLQLLFYSVGIGQISSEVPQNLSASRPQDRQFILSSKKLLLSDSGFYLCAWMGAGHGYTFGSGTRLTVV.